This T cell receptor (beta chain) was found in a study of blood T cell repertoires in COVID-19 (dated by TCRdb to the early 2020s). In terms of the full investigation: The collaborator samples originated in the United States, Italy and Spain and spanned the acute and convalescent phases of COVID-19. The prospective study material was composed of cDNA or gDNA derived from T cells, B-cell-depleted T cells, or PBMCs. Subjects who had been exposed to COVID-19, were actively infected with it, or had recovered from it provided the deeply sampled blood TCRbeta repertoires that made up the dataset. The repertoires were released in a freely available public database intended as a resource for research on the immune response to SARS-CoV-2. The samples were drawn from two sources: the first 160 participants of the ongoing ImmuneRACE study, and fewer than 1,500 subjects contributed by 6 global collaborators. Sample metadata almost always included a de-identified subject ID, COVID-19 status, age in years and sex. Where HLA class I and class II types were available, the types were taken from metadata supplied by the sample provider, not from assay-based typing.

Whole blood was collected in K2EDTA tubes by collaborating institutions according to the institutions' own protocols. For TCRbeta analysis, collaborator samples were shipped as frozen whole blood, as isolated PBMCs, or as DNA extracted from either sample type. Results and caveats for the whole study, not just this receptor: The amount of clinical and demographic metadata varied by source and participant and was provided uncurated.

TCRbeta CDR3 regions were amplified from genomic DNA by means of the immunoSEQ Assay, a bias-controlled multiplex PCR. In the authors' own workflow: The number of nucleated cells in each sample was estimated by amplification of reference gene primers within the assay. Sequence reads were collapsed and filtered to measure the absolute abundance of every unique TCRbeta CDR3 rearrangement. For each sample, productive Simpson clonality was calculated as the square root of Simpson's diversity index over productive rearrangements. The source is immuneACCESS, and TCRdb retained only in-frame sequences with V and J called. Part of the clones is not carried over; for the studies checked, unresolved V genes explain less than half of this, and the remainder is unexplained. V, J and clone size are taken as reported in that table, and D and trimming were inferred from the DNA itself. Counted in this sample were fewer than 250,000 clones; 83% of them appeared once. The ten largest clonotypes hold around 5.9% of the sample.

A note on this clone: Its antigen is unknown. No base quality values were provided; no much bigger clone lies one nucleotide off.

Including the terminal cysteine and phenylalanine, the CDR3 comprises 14 residues. Just the 42-base CDR3 DNA is kept, in frame starting at base 1. Relative to germline, V is 2 bases shorter and J is 1 base shorter, with 11 bases between their ends. In the germline V gene (reference sequence), CDR1 corresponds to GTSNPN and CDR2 to SVGIG. The sequence was obtained from a human donor in a cohort sampled during active COVID-19. This chain is built from TRBV30 and TRBJ2-5, with TRBD2 as a weak D call on 5 bases. The sequenced sample consisted of peripheral blood. Read as DNA, the sequence is TGTGCCTGGAGTCTCGGACTCGTCCAAGAGACCCAGTACTTC. Protein translation: CAWSLGLVQETQYF.